Described below is a single T cell receptor (beta chain) sequence and its context. Extracted RNA was reverse transcribed, and the resulting cDNA served as sequencing template. The method was immunoSEQ multiplex PCR; TCRdb's version includes in-frame clones alone and lacks a portion of them. The sample contains some 180,000 clones, around 63% of which appear only once. The data originate from a study of CD8+ T cells in alopecia areata. Turning to the study itself: Treated patients were dosed with oral tofacitinib, taking 5 to 10 mg twice daily.

T lymphocytes (CD4+ and CD8+) were sorted from PBMCs. CDR1 and CDR2 (germline): ENHRY, SYGVKD. The trim removed 4 bases at V and 1 base at J, leaving 5 bases unmatched. CDR3 size: 15 residues. This sequence was found in a human donor with alopecia areata. The input for sequencing was CD4+ T cells sorted from blood, taken at week 0. The rearrangement links TRBV10-3 to TRBJ1-1; TRBD1 agrees at 8 bases. The CDR3 reads CAISAADRANTEAFF. DNA for the CDR3: TGTGCCATCAGTGCGGCGGACAGGGCGAACACTGAAGCTTTCTTT.